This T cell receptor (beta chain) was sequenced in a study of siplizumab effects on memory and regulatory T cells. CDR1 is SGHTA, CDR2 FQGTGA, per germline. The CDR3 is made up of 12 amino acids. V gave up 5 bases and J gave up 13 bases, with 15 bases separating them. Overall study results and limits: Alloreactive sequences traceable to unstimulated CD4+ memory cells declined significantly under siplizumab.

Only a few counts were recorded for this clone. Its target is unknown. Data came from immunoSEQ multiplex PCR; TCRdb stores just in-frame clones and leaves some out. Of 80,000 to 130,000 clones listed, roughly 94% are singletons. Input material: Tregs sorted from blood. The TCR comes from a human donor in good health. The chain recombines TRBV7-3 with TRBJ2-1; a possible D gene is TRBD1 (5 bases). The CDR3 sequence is CASSHGALRQFF. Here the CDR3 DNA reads TGTGCCAGCAGCCATGGGGCCCTACGACAGTTCTTC.